This TCR beta chain emerged from a study of breast tumors, draining lymph nodes, adjacent tissues. Points from the study as a whole: Data only fit, rather than demonstrated, lymph node origin of most tumor T cells. Compared with lymph nodes, tumors were less diverse; compared with nontumor tissue, more. Compared with basal-like, luminal-like tumors shared significantly more repertoire with nontumor tissue.

Points on this clonotype: The antigen remains undetermined. At one of its ends the junction is not consistent with the germline gene, which may arise from a read error.

Germline V lookup: CDR1 SEHNR, CDR2 FQNEAQ (reference sequence). This CDR3 comprises 15 residues. From the multiplex PCR reads, TCRdb called clonotypes with MiXCR, one entry per CDR3 protein. Among under 110,000 distinct CDR3 sequences listed, about 30% were seen once. Axillary draining lymph nodes of breast cancer patients supplied the node samples. The chain recombines TRBV7-9 with TRBJ2-1; 7 bases are shared with TRBD2. The specimen was axillary lymph node tissue. The receptor was derived from a female donor with breast cancer. Some clones in this sample may be carry-over from other donors' samples. This CDR3 reads CASGSASGNHNEQLF. CDR3 sequence (DNA): TGTGCCAGCGGTTCGGCTAGCGGAAACCACAATGAGCAGCTCTTC. Full variable domain (missing parts from reference TRBV7-9 and TRBJ2-1): DTGVSQNPRHKITKRGQNVTFRCDPISEHNRLYWYRQTLGQGPEFLTYFQNEAQLEKSRLLSDRFSAERPKGSFSTLEIQRTEQGDSAMYLCASGSASGNHNEQLFGPGTRLTVL.